This TCR beta chain was sequenced for a study of CD8+CD57+ T cells in acquired aplastic anemia. Study details: Sorted CD4+ plus CD8+ cells gave DNA averaging about 3.2 ug. Healthy-donor CD4+ cells averaged about 9.9 million reads. Study-level results: CD8+ Simpson's diversity showed no significant patient-control difference. The same twenty-nine CD8+ CDR3 sequences occurred in patients and in controls.

Concerning this clonotype: Its specificity is not known.

Trimming took off 8 bases at V and 4 bases at J, with 18 bases between the two ends. This CDR3 has 15 amino acids. CDR1 is LNHNV and CDR2 is YYDKDF in the germline V gene (reference sequence). Genomic DNA was employed as the template in profiling TCR beta VDJ and CDR3. TCRdb re-called the reads through MiXCR, storing one row per CDR3 protein. The table records some 140,000 distinct CDR3 sequences, roughly 40% of them present only once. The clonotype was recovered from a human donor in good health, serving as a control. This chain links TRBV15 with TRBJ1-5, with D perhaps TRBD1 (5 bases). The sequenced material came from sorted CD4+, CD8+, or CD8+CD57+ T cells (not recorded which) from PBMCs. The chain's CDR3 is CATPLGGDGNQPQHF. The DNA for the CDR3 is TGTGCCACCCCGCTGGGAGGGGACGGTAATCAGCCCCAGCATTTT.